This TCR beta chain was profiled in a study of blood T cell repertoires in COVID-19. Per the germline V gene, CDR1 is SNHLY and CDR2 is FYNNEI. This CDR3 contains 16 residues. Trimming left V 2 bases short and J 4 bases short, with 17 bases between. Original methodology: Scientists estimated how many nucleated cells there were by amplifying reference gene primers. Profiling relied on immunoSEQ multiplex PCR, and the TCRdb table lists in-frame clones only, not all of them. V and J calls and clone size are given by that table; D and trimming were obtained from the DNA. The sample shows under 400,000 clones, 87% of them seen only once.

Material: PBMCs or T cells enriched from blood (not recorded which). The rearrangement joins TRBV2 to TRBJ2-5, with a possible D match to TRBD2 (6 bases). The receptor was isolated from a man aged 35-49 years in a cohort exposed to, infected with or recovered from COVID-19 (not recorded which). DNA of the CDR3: TGTGCCAGCAGTGAACAGATAGGGGCGGGAACAGAGACCCAGTACTTC. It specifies CASSEQIGAGTETQYF.